The 21 T cell receptor beta chains reported below all come from one sample, sequenced in a study of regulatory T cells in long-lasting Graves disease. Sequencing libraries for TCR beta were prepared with iRepertoire HTBI primers and Arm-PCR of CDR3 regions. Via MiXCR, TCRdb re-called the multiplex PCR reads, giving one row per CDR3 protein. The sample includes roughly 420,000 distinct CDR3 sequences, 12% to 15% seen only once; the top ten take roughly 18%. Time point meaning: newly diagnosed GD, antithyroid drugs for less than 3 months. PBMC RNA was the source of the TCR library. These data also featured in a second study, about T cells in Graves' hyperthyroidism and ophthalmopathy.

The sequencing here drew on peripheral blood mononuclear cells (PBMCs), taken at new diagnosis, from a patient treated with antithyroid drugs. All receptors derive from a woman aged 50 to 60 with Graves disease.

The chain joins TRBV20-1 to TRBJ1-6; D remains unclear. Trimming removed 5 bases at V and 8 bases at J, with 1 base between. Per germline, CDR1 DFQATT and CDR2 SNEGSKA (reference sequence). This CDR3 contains 9 residues. CDR3 bases: TGCAGTGCTTATTCACCCCTCCACTTT. It translates to CSAYSPLHF.

This clonotype was seen repeatedly, ten times or more. In DNA form, the CDR3 reads TGCAGTGCTAGTGGGGTTGGAAGATCCACGGACTCAGATACGCAGTATTTT. Its protein is CSASGVGRSTDSDTQYF. The rearrangement links TRBV20-1 to TRBJ2-3; D possibly corresponds to TRBD2 (5 bases). In germline, CDR1 is DFQATT, CDR2 SNEGSKA (reference sequence). Trimming removed 3 bases from V and 4 bases from J, with 23 bases in between. CDR3 size: 17 residues.

The sample holds many counts of this clonotype. V usage is TRBV20-1 and J usage is TRBJ2-7, with D uncertain. Trimming took off 6 bases at V and 2 bases at J, with 8 bases between the two ends. The CDR3 consists of 11 residues. Germline CDR1 reads DFQATT; CDR2 reads SNEGSKA (reference sequence). For the CDR3, the DNA is TGCAGTGCAGGGATTACCTACGAGCAGTACTTC. Translated: CSAGITYEQYF.

The J gene is TRBJ2-2, the V gene TRBV10-3; 10 nucleotides match TRBD2. The CDR3 loop spans 14 amino acids. Germline lookup yields CDR1 ENHRY and CDR2 SYGVKD. The V gene end was trimmed by 7 bases and the J gene end by 10 bases; junction bases not matched to a gene: 9. CDR3 coding DNA: TGTGCCATCATGGATAGCGGGAGGCCGGAGGAGCTGTTTTTT. As protein: CAIMDSGRPEELFF.

This clonotype was seen ten or more times. The chain uses TRBV18 and TRBJ1-2, with a possible D match to TRBD1 (6 bases). The V gene lost 6 bases and the J gene lost 4 bases, with 12 bases spanning the gap. Germline V gives CDR1 KGHSH, CDR2 LQKENI. CDR3 length: 13 residues. The DNA of the CDR3 is TGTGCCAGCTCTAGACAGGATACCTATGGCTACACCTTC. This sequence encodes CASSRQDTYGYTF.

This clonotype was counted many times. This chain links TRBV12-3 or TRBV12-4 with TRBJ1-2, with D unresolved. The V and J ends lost 3 bases and 6 bases respectively, with 17 bases between them. The CDR3 totals 15 residues. This chain's CDR3 is CASSFLGRRQNGYTF. The DNA of the CDR3 is TGTGCCAGCAGTTTTTTAGGTCGACGACAAAATGGCTACACCTTC.

This clonotype was found a few times. The V call is TRBV9, the J call TRBJ1-5, with TRBD1 matching 7 bases. This CDR3 is built from 15 residues. CDR1 and CDR2 (germline): SGDLS, YYNGEE. J gave up 3 bases and V 3 bases, and 6 bases lay outside the gene matches. The CDR3 loop reads CASSEGDSLNQPQHF. DNA of the CDR3: TGTGCCAGCAGCGAAGGGGACAGTCTCAATCAGCCCCAGCATTTT.

The sample holds many counts of this clonotype. One end of the junction is discordant with germline, which a read error may explain. J is TRBJ2-1 and V is TRBV5-1; D uncertain. This CDR3 spans 15 amino acids. CDR1 and CDR2 from the germline V gene are SGHRS and YFSETQ. Here the CDR3 DNA reads TGTGCCAGCAGCTTAGGCGGCCCCTCTTACAATGAGCAGTTCTTC. Protein sequence: CASSLGGPSYNEQFF.

This clonotype was observed a handful of times. J is TRBJ2-3 and V is TRBV10-3; 11 bases line up with TRBD2. This CDR3 has 15 residues. J gave up 3 bases and V 3 bases, and 2 bases lay outside the gene matches. CDR1 ENHRY and CDR2 SYGVKD come from the germline V gene. The CDR3 bases are TGTGCCATCAGTGAACTAGCGGGAGAAACAGATACGCAGTATTTT. Protein sequence: CAISELAGETDTQYF.

The gene calls are TRBV4-1 and TRBJ1-6, with D tentatively TRBD1 (6 bases). V was cut by 0 bases and J by 7 bases, with 10 bases left in between. Germline values: CDR1 MGHRA, CDR2 YSYEKL. This CDR3 spans 15 amino acids. The CDR3 spells CASSQEGATNSPLHF. The CDR3 coding sequence is TGCGCCAGCAGCCAAGAGGGGGCAACGAATTCACCCCTCCACTTT.

In its sample, this clonotype was seen many times. This rearrangement joins TRBV5-4 to TRBJ2-7; weak D call: TRBD2 (6 bases). CDR3 length equals 13 residues. The ends were cut back, 4 bases at V and 4 bases at J, with 12 bases in the middle. Germline V gives CDR1 SGHNT, CDR2 YYREEE (reference sequence). The CDR3 DNA reads as TGTGCCAGCAGCACCGGGAGAACTTACGAGCAGTACTTC. It encodes CASSTGRTYEQYF.

Note on this clonotype: The CDR3 does not close with the conserved phenylalanine or tryptophan, likely indicating a read error. No DNA is shown, since the ends of the CDR3 on it are uncertain; the CDR3 is the one TCRdb lists. The CDR3 here is CASSATRDSLRCEHV. The chain joins TRBV3-1 to TRBJ1-5. The CDR3 spans 15 residues, counting both ends. CDR1 and CDR2 from the germline V gene are LGHDT and YNNKEL (reference sequence).

The chain carries TRBV29-1 and TRBJ2-7, with D possibly TRBD2 on 5 matching bases. Germline V lookup: CDR1 SQVTM, CDR2 ANQGSEA. This CDR3 spans 14 amino acids. With 0 bases removed from V and 2 bases from J, the gap between germline ends came to 11 bases. The CDR3 sequence: CSVEETGSTYEQYF. The CDR3 DNA reads as TGCAGCGTTGAAGAAACGGGGTCCACCTACGAGCAGTACTTC.

Many counts were recorded for this clonotype. The rearrangement joins TRBV5-1 to TRBJ2-1; the match to TRBD1 covers 8 bases. The CDR3 runs to 16 residues. With V trimmed by 4 bases and J by 6 bases, 12 bases remained unmatched. CDR1 and CDR2 (germline): SGHRS, YFSETQ. The CDR3 DNA reads as TGCGCCAGCAGCCCCGGACAGGGATTGAGGATCAATGAGCAGTTCTTC. Its protein is CASSPGQGLRINEQFF.

This clonotype was detected only a few times. This chain links TRBV25-1 with TRBJ2-7; D perhaps matches TRBD2 (5 bases). The V end lost 4 bases, the J end lost 2 bases, and 21 bases lay between the germline ends. CDR1 MGHDK and CDR2 SYGVNS come from the germline V gene. This CDR3 contains 17 residues. The CDR3 DNA reads TGTGCCAGCAGTGGGGCTTCGGCGGGTAGGTTGGCCTACGAGCAGTACTTC. This translates into CASSGASAGRLAYEQYF.

This clonotype was seen a handful of times. This rearrangement joins TRBV7-6 to TRBJ2-7, with 15 bases identical to TRBD2. The CDR3 extends over 19 amino acids. Germline assignment: CDR1 SGHVS and CDR2 FNYEAQ. The V gene end was trimmed by 6 bases and the J gene end by 0 bases; junction bases not matched to a gene: 12. The chain's CDR3 is CASSYSGLAGGPGSYEQYF. The CDR3 DNA reads as TGTGCCAGCAGTTACTCAGGACTAGCGGGAGGGCCAGGCTCCTACGAGCAGTACTTC.

This clonotype was picked up many times. V and J are TRBV30 and TRBJ1-1; 8 bases match TRBD1. The CDR3 is made up of 13 amino acids. V shed 4 bases, J shed 5 bases, and the junction held 6 bases outside the gene matches. Germline V gives CDR1 GTSNPN, CDR2 SVGIG (reference sequence). CDR3 DNA: TGTGCCTGGAACGGACAGGGCGGGACTGAAGCTTTCTTT. Its protein product is CAWNGQGGTEAFF. The whole variable domain, filled in from reference TRBV30 and TRBJ1-1, reads SQTIHQWPATLVQPVGSPLSLECTVEGTSNPNLYWYRQAAGRGLQLLFYSVGIGQISSEVPQNLSASRPQDRQFILSSKKLLLSDSGFYLCAWNGQGGTEAFFGQGTRLTVV.

The chain uses TRBV6-4 and TRBJ2-3; unclear D gene. The CDR3 totals 14 residues. Trimming cost V 0 bases and J 2 bases, with 6 bases left between them. Germline V lookup: CDR1 MRHNA, CDR2 SNTAGT. Written as DNA, the CDR3 is TGTGCCAGCAGTGACTCGACCAACACAGATACGCAGTATTTT. Translated, it gives CASSDSTNTDTQYF.

The chain combines TRBV6-4 with TRBJ1-6, with TRBD1 matching over 8 bases. After removal of 6 bases from V and 11 bases from J, the junction contained 12 bases not matched to a gene. The germline CDR1 and CDR2 sequences are MRHNA and SNTAGT. CDR3 length equals 15 residues. CDR3 sequence: CASRPYQGAYPPLHF. In nucleotides, the CDR3 is TGTGCCAGCAGACCATATCAGGGGGCGTATCCACCCCTCCACTTT.

This clonotype was seen a handful of times. The rearrangement joins TRBV19 to TRBJ2-1; 9 bases fit TRBD2. The CDR3 is 14 residues long. V dropped 2 bases and J dropped 10; count of bases not matched to a gene: 6. CDR1 and CDR2 (germline): LNHDA, SQIVND (reference sequence). CDR3 nucleotides: TGTGCCAGTAGTATATTAGCGGGAGCCGGCGAGCAGTTCTTC. Its protein product is CASSILAGAGEQFF. The complete variable domain, with remaining parts taken from reference TRBV19 and TRBJ2-1, reads DGGITQSPKYLFRKEGQNVTLSCEQNLNHDAMYWYRQDPGQGLRLIYYSQIVNDFQKGDIAEGYSVSREKKESFPLTVTSAQKNPTAFYLCASSILAGAGEQFFGPGTRLTVL.

This clonotype was recorded a few times. The chain joins TRBV27 to TRBJ1-3; D remains unclear. V lost 3 bases and J lost 0, with 9 bases in between. Germline CDR1 and CDR2: MNHEY and SMNVEV (reference sequence). The CDR3 contains 15 residues. In DNA form, the CDR3 reads TGTGCCAGCAGTTTTGACGGCTACTCTGGAAACACCATATATTTT. Protein sequence: CASSFDGYSGNTIYF.